This passage covers 10 T cell receptor beta chains from one sample sequenced in a study of regulatory T cells in long-lasting Graves disease. Time point denoted: newly diagnosed GD, antithyroid drugs for less than 3 months. Construction of the TCR library relied on RNA isolated from PBMCs. Construction of TCR beta libraries relied on iRepertoire HTBI primers and on Arm-PCR targeting CDR3 regions. TCRdb independently ran MiXCR on the multiplex PCR reads; one entry per CDR3 protein. The sample consists of roughly 610,000 distinct CDR3 sequences, about 15% of them appearing once. This same sample was also part of a study on T cells in Graves' hyperthyroidism and ophthalmopathy.

The material sequenced was peripheral blood mononuclear cells (PBMCs), taken at new diagnosis, from a patient treated with antithyroid drugs. The origin of the receptors is a woman between 25 and 40 years old with Graves disease.

This clonotype occurred many times. The gene calls are TRBV7-3 and TRBJ2-1; D is perhaps TRBD2 (6 bases). V lost 5 bases and J 7 bases, leaving 12 bases between the germline ends. This CDR3 comprises 13 residues. Germline loops: CDR1 SGHTA, CDR2 FQGTGA. CDR3 sequence (DNA): TGTGCCAGCAGCCCCCGGGACTTTAATGAGCAGTTCTTC. Translating gives CASSPRDFNEQFF.

This clonotype was recorded at least ten times. This sequence joins TRBV11-2 and TRBJ2-7; 10 bases agree with TRBD1. The CDR3 is made up of 14 amino acids. J lost 5 bases, V lost 5 bases, and 6 bases had no gene match. The germline gives CDR1 SGHAT, CDR2 FQNNGV. CDR3 bases: TGTGCCAGCAGCCTGACAGGGGGCGGAAACGAGCAGTACTTC. Its translation: CASSLTGGGNEQYF.

There are many counts of this clonotype. V gene TRBV7-3 combines with J gene TRBJ2-7, with D unresolved. The CDR3 contains 13 residues. Trimming left V 5 bases short and J 0 bases short, with 8 bases between. Germline CDR1 is SGHTA and CDR2 is FQGTGA. DNA for the CDR3: TGTGCCAGCAGCCTCAACCCCTCCTACGAGCAGTACTTC. It translates to CASSLNPSYEQYF.

In regard to this clonotype: This may arise from a read error, as a much more abundant clone is one base away. The J gene is TRBJ1-1, the V gene TRBV20-1; D ambiguous. Trimming cost V 4 bases and J 1 base, with 13 bases left between them. This CDR3 has 14 amino acids. CDR1 and CDR2 from the germline V gene are DFQATT and SNEGSKA (reference sequence). For the CDR3, the DNA is TGCAGTGCTAACCCGAGGACTAGGAACACTGAAGCTTTCTTT. As protein: CSANPRTRNTEAFF.

The chain is built from TRBV19 and TRBJ2-3; D unclear. Germline V gene lookup returns CDR1 LNHDA and CDR2 SQIVND (reference sequence). The V and J ends lost 9 bases and 6 bases respectively, with 25 bases between them. CDR3 size: 16 residues. CDR3 nucleotide sequence: TGTGCCAGCACCCCTTCCCGGTCTCCGTCACGGGATACGCAGTATTTT. Its translation is CASTPSRSPSRDTQYF.

This clonotype was recorded a few times. The gene calls are TRBV30 and TRBJ2-7; 7 nucleotides match TRBD2. The J segment lost 4 bases and the V segment lost 4 bases, leaving 10 bases of the junction unmatched. Germline CDR1 is GTSNPN and CDR2 is SVGIG (reference sequence). The CDR3 consists of 14 residues. CDR3 region: CAWKGLGGGYEQYF. CDR3 bases: TGTGCCTGGAAGGGACTGGGGGGAGGGTACGAGCAGTACTTC.

The V gene is TRBV19, the J gene TRBJ1-5; 7 nucleotides agree with TRBD1. The CDR3 has 13 amino acids. CDR1 and CDR2 from the germline V gene are LNHDA and SQIVND (reference sequence). V was clipped by 9 bases and J by 5 bases; unmatched bases: 7. The CDR3 nucleotides are TGTGCCAGCCATGACAGGGATCATCAGCCCCAGCATTTT. This codes for CASHDRDHQPQHF.

This clonotype occurred many times. V gene TRBV15 combines with J gene TRBJ2-2, with 7 bases identical to TRBD2. There are 18 residues in the CDR3. Germline V gives CDR1 LNHNV, CDR2 YYDKDF (reference sequence). V gave up 0 bases and J gave up 1 base; unmatched junction bases: 8. CDR3 sequence reads: CATSRDRGAGMNTGELFF. The CDR3 DNA reads TGTGCCACCAGCAGAGATCGAGGAGCGGGAATGAACACCGGGGAGCTGTTTTTT.

This clonotype was observed a few times. The CDR3: CSARDLGSGTYEQYF. The CDR3 coding sequence is TGCAGTGCTAGAGATCTGGGGTCCGGGACTTACGAGCAGTACTTC. This chain uses TRBV20-1 with TRBJ2-7; a weak D match, TRBD2 (6 bases). The V gene lost 0 bases and the J gene lost 4 bases, with 16 bases spanning the gap. The CDR3 covers 15 residues. Germline V gene data show CDR1 as DFQATT and CDR2 as SNEGSKA (reference sequence).

DNA for the CDR3: TGTGCCAGCAGCGCGAGAGGGGGCCTTGGCGAGCAGTACTTC. It is translated as CASSARGGLGEQYF. V and J are TRBV9 and TRBJ2-7, with TRBD1 identical over 7 bases. The CDR3 has 14 amino acids. V lost 3 bases, J lost 6 bases, and 9 bases stayed unmatched. From germline, CDR1 is SGDLS and CDR2 YYNGEE. Full variable domain (remainder filled in from reference TRBV9 and TRBJ2-7): DSGVTQTPKHLITATGQRVTLRCSPRSGDLSVYWYQQSLDQGLQFLIQYYNGEERAKGNILERFSAQQFPDLHSELNLSSLELGDSALYFCASSARGGLGEQYFGPGTRLTVT.